Presented here are 27 T cell receptor beta chains from one specimen sequenced in a study of T-cell memory formation after mild COVID-19. A single record per CDR3 protein comes from TCRdb applying MiXCR to the 5' RACE reads. The data hold approximately 250,000 distinct CDR3 sequences, with 15% to 20% observed a single time. Sequencing was done on a sample of PBMCs or a T cell subset sorted from them (not recorded which). Receptor source: a man aged 18-30 years who had mild COVID-19 (a few samples of this study predate the infection). Cell type and time point are not known.

The CDR3 protein is CASTPRTGTYGYTF. The CDR3, as DNA: TGTGCCAGCACCCCCCGGACAGGAACCTATGGCTACACCTTC. This rearrangement joins TRBV12-3 or TRBV12-4 to TRBJ1-2; TRBD1 matches at 7 bases. V lost 7 bases, J lost 4 bases, and 9 bases stayed unmatched. The CDR3 totals 14 residues.

This clonotype was seen only a few times. The chain joins TRBV12-3 or TRBV12-4 to TRBJ1-5; 7 bases align to TRBD1. With V trimmed by 5 bases and J by 6 bases, 10 bases remained unmatched. This CDR3 region has 15 residues. CDR3 amino acids: CASSPGDRVRQPQHF. The CDR3 DNA sequence: TGTGCCAGCAGTCCCGGCGACAGGGTGCGTCAGCCCCAGCATTTT.

V usage is TRBV5-1 and J usage is TRBJ1-2; the match to TRBD1 covers 9 bases. Per the germline V gene, CDR1 is SGHRS and CDR2 is YFSETQ. The CDR3 contains 14 residues. The V segment lost 3 bases and the J segment 6 bases; nucleotides outside the gene matches: 6. Here the CDR3 reads CASSSQQGADGYTF. The CDR3 DNA follows: TGCGCCAGCAGCTCGCAACAGGGGGCGGATGGCTACACCTTC.

The rearrangement links TRBV7-2 to TRBJ2-1; TRBD2 is a possible D gene (6 bases). CDR1 is SGHTA, CDR2 FQGNSA, per germline. The ends were cut back, 5 bases at V and 7 bases at J, with 15 bases in the middle. This CDR3 has 14 residues. DNA for the CDR3: TGTGCCAGCAGCCTCTTCCGGAGGGAGAATGAGCAGTTCTTC. It is translated as CASSLFRRENEQFF.

The rearrangement uses TRBV12-3 or TRBV12-4 and TRBJ1-2; 7 positions agree with TRBD1. The CDR3 extends over 14 amino acids. The V gene end was trimmed by 5 bases and the J gene end by 6 bases; junction bases not matched to a gene: 9. The CDR3 DNA reads as TGTGCCAGCAGTAGCCACAGGGGAAGGGATGGCTACACCTTC. Translation gives CASSSHRGRDGYTF.

Only a few counts were recorded for this clonotype. V and J are TRBV4-2 and TRBJ2-5, with D possibly being TRBD2 (5 bases). Germline V gene lookup returns CDR1 LGHNA and CDR2 YNFKEQ. Between the trimmed V and J ends, which lost 1 base and 5 bases, there was a span of 17 bases. CDR3 length: 16 residues. The CDR3, as DNA: TGTGCCAGCAGCCAAGTCCTCGGTGCTACGGGGGAGACCCAGTACTTC. Translating gives CASSQVLGATGETQYF.

The chain employs TRBV5-1 and TRBJ1-2; D remains ambiguous. Germline V gene lookup returns CDR1 SGHRS and CDR2 YFSETQ. The V end was cut by 4 bases, the J end by 4 bases, with 17 bases between. This CDR3 spans 15 amino acids. CDR3 protein: CASSVGDSPSYGYTF. The CDR3 DNA sequence: TGCGCCAGCAGCGTGGGTGATTCGCCTAGCTATGGCTACACCTTC.

V usage is TRBV6-2 or TRBV6-3 and J usage is TRBJ1-1; TRBD1 might be the D (5 bases). This CDR3 spans 14 amino acids. Trimming took off 10 bases at V and 1 base at J, with 16 bases between the two ends. Germline V gene data show CDR1 as MNHEY and CDR2 as SVGEGT. The CDR3 loop reads CATFPRGPNTEAFF. In nucleotides, the CDR3 is TGTGCCACGTTCCCTCGGGGACCGAACACTGAAGCTTTCTTT.

The chain has TRBV6-2 or TRBV6-3 and TRBJ2-3; TRBD1 agrees at 8 bases. CDR3 length: 16 amino acids. V gave up 1 base and J gave up 1 base; unmatched junction bases: 4. CDR1 MNHEY and CDR2 SVGEGT come from the germline V gene. The CDR3 bases are TGTGCCAGCAGTTACTTGGCAGGGGGCCGCACAGATACGCAGTATTTT. Translated, it gives CASSYLAGGRTDTQYF.

The chain employs TRBV3-1 and TRBJ2-4; 8 nucleotides match TRBD1. Germline CDR1 reads LGHDT; CDR2 reads YNNKEL (reference sequence). The CDR3 is made up of 16 amino acids. V trimming: 1 base; J trimming: 3 bases; junction bases outside the gene matches: 5. The CDR3 region has the DNA TGTGCCAGCAGCCAAGTCGGAGGGACAGGCAAAAACATTCAGTACTTC. Translated: CASSQVGGTGKNIQYF.

This clonotype was observed a handful of times. The J gene is TRBJ2-5, the V gene TRBV7-9; D possibly matches TRBD1 or TRBD2 (5 bases each). The V gene lost 5 bases and the J gene lost 5 bases, with 21 bases spanning the gap. CDR1 and CDR2 (germline): SEHNR, FQNEAQ (reference sequence). The CDR3 has 16 residues. CDR3 coding DNA: TGTGCCAGCAGCCAACTCAGGGAGCCCGAGGGGGAGACCCAGTACTTC. It encodes CASSQLREPEGETQYF.

The chain has TRBV5-1 and TRBJ2-2; D gene uncertain. The CDR3 loop spans 15 amino acids. Germline V lookup: CDR1 SGHRS, CDR2 YFSETQ. V was clipped by 4 bases and J by 4 bases, with 14 bases between them. The CDR3 DNA sequence: TGCGCCAGCAGCGCCCCTATGCCGGGCACCGGGGAGCTGTTTTTT. Translation gives CASSAPMPGTGELFF.

This clonotype has only one observation. Mismatch with germline at one junction end may stem from a read error. The chain joins TRBV5-4 to TRBJ1-6; D unresolved. The CDR3 is 13 amino acids. CDR1 and CDR2 from the germline V gene are SGHNT and YYREEE (reference sequence). The CDR3 sequence: CASSPRENSLLHF. As DNA, the CDR3 is TGTGCCAGCAGCCCTCGGGAGAATTCACTCCTCCACTTT.

The chain has TRBV5-1 and TRBJ2-3, with D possibly being TRBD2 (5 bases). This CDR3 is 12 amino acids long. CDR1 and CDR2 (germline): SGHRS, YFSETQ. V dropped 6 bases and J dropped 5 bases, with 10 bases sitting between them. DNA of the CDR3: TGCGCCAGCATGGCGGGCAGAGATACGCAGTATTTT. Protein: CASMAGRDTQYF. Complete variable domain (other parts from reference TRBV5-1 and TRBJ2-3): KAGVTQTPRYLIKTRGQQVTLSCSPISGHRSVSWYQQTPGQGLQFLFEYFSETQRNKGNFPGRFSGRQFSNSRSEMNVSTLELGDSALYLCASMAGRDTQYFGPGTRLTVL.

The rearrangement links TRBV7-9 to TRBJ2-5, with D possibly called TRBD1 or TRBD2 (5 bases each). CDR1 and CDR2 (germline): SEHNR, FQNEAQ (reference sequence). This CDR3 spans 18 amino acids. Trimming cost V 7 bases and J 0 bases, with 24 bases left between them. The CDR3 protein is CASTRRFWDVPYQETQYF. CDR3 nucleotides: TGTGCCAGCACCCGAAGGTTCTGGGACGTTCCGTACCAAGAGACCCAGTACTTC.

The V and J genes are TRBV7-8 and TRBJ2-1, with a tentative D call TRBD1 (6 bases). This CDR3 contains 14 residues. V was cut by 5 bases and J by 2 bases, with 10 bases left in between. Germline V gene data show CDR1 as SGHVS and CDR2 as FQNEAQ. DNA for the CDR3: TGTGCCAGCAGCCACCGGACAGCCTACAATGAGCAGTTCTTC. Protein product: CASSHRTAYNEQFF.

The sample holds many counts of this clonotype. The chain couples TRBV7-2 to TRBJ2-3, with TRBD2 matching over 9 bases. The CDR3 has 15 residues. Unmatched junction bases numbered 5, after V lost 5 bases and J lost 2 bases. Germline CDR1 reads SGHTA; CDR2 reads FQGNSA. CDR3 sequence (DNA): TGTGCCAGCAGCCCGGCGGGGGGGTACACAGATACGCAGTATTTT. Its protein product is CASSPAGGYTDTQYF. Looking up the rest from reference TRBV7-2 and TRBJ2-3 gives the full variable domain: GAGVSQSPSNKVTEKGKDVELRCDPISGHTALYWYRQSLGQGLEFLIYFQGNSAPDKSGLPSDRFSAERTGGSVSTLTIQRTQQEDSAVYLCASSPAGGYTDTQYFGPGTRLTVL.

A few counts support this clonotype. The rearrangement links TRBV28 to TRBJ2-7; either TRBD1 or TRBD2 may supply D (5 bases each). Trimming left V 8 bases short and J 3 bases short, with 14 bases between. CDR3 length: 13 amino acids. CDR1 and CDR2 (germline): MDHEN, SYDVKM. In DNA form, the CDR3 reads TGTGCCAGCTGGGGACGGCCACACTACGAGCAGTACGTC. It specifies CASWGRPHYEQYV.

The V and J genes are TRBV28 and TRBJ2-2; D gene ambiguous. Germline V gene sequence: CDR1 MDHEN, CDR2 SYDVKM. CDR3 length: 12 residues. V lost 9 bases to trimming and J lost 2 bases, with 7 bases between them. The CDR3 here is CASQLNTGELFF. Written as DNA, the CDR3 is TGTGCCAGTCAGCTAAACACCGGGGAGCTGTTTTTT.

The chain recombines TRBV6-1 with TRBJ2-4; no definite D call. This CDR3 region has 11 residues. CDR1 MNHNS and CDR2 SASEGT come from the germline V gene. V was clipped by 5 bases and J by 7 bases, with 6 bases between them. The CDR3 region has the DNA TGTGCCAGCAGTTCCCGGAACATTCAGTACTTC. This codes for CASSSRNIQYF.

This clonotype was seen repeatedly, ten times or more. The chain links TRBV6-5 to TRBJ2-5; D perhaps matches TRBD1 (7 bases). The V gene's germline CDR1 is MNHEY and CDR2 SVGAGI. Trimming cost V 6 bases and J 5 bases, with 13 bases left between them. The CDR3 has 13 amino acids. CDR3 sequence (DNA): TGTGCCAGCAGGCCAGGGGGGCGTGAGACCCAGTACTTC. Protein: CASRPGGRETQYF.

The chain uses TRBV28 and TRBJ2-4; D is uncertain. Germline CDR1 and CDR2: MDHEN and SYDVKM. The V end was cut by 6 bases, the J end by 4 bases, with 7 bases between. The CDR3 is 12 residues long. The CDR3 reads CASSDRKNIQYF. The CDR3 coding sequence is TGTGCCAGCAGCGACCGGAAAAACATTCAGTACTTC.

This clonotype was counted a few times. This chain joins TRBV7-9 and TRBJ1-1; no reliable D call. CDR1 SEHNR and CDR2 FQNEAQ come from the germline V gene (reference sequence). V shed 8 bases and J shed 0 bases, with 10 bases lying between them. The CDR3 contains 13 residues. CDR3 loop: CASDRQLNTEAFF. The CDR3, as DNA: TGTGCCAGCGACCGGCAATTGAACACTGAAGCTTTCTTT.

This clonotype showed up just a few times. The chain carries TRBV20-1 and TRBJ1-5; D is unresolved. This CDR3 comprises 13 residues. V gave up 1 base and J gave up 5 bases, with 9 bases separating them. Germline assignment: CDR1 DFQATT and CDR2 SNEGSKA (reference sequence). The CDR3 nucleotides are TGCAGTGCTAGAGTGGTAGTCGATCAGCCCCAGCATTTT. Translation: CSARVVVDQPQHF.

The rearrangement joins TRBV4-3 to TRBJ1-5; the D gene is possibly TRBD1 (6 bases). The V gene's germline CDR1 is LGHNA and CDR2 YSLEER. Trimming removed 2 bases from V and 5 bases from J, with 13 bases in between. The CDR3 totals 15 residues. In DNA form, the CDR3 reads TGCGCCAGCAGCCAACGGTACAGGGAGGATCAGCCCCAGCATTTT. Translation: CASSQRYREDQPQHF.

The chain links TRBV7-8 to TRBJ1-5, with D possibly TRBD1 on 5 matching bases. Trimming left V 0 bases short and J 0 bases short, with 9 bases between. There are 16 residues in the CDR3. The germline gives CDR1 SGHVS, CDR2 FQNEAQ. The CDR3: CASSLASRVSNQPQHF. The CDR3 bases are TGTGCCAGCAGCTTAGCGAGCAGGGTTAGCAATCAGCCCCAGCATTTT.

The chain couples TRBV4-1 to TRBJ2-1; 7 nucleotides line up with TRBD1. Germline lookup yields CDR1 MGHRA and CDR2 YSYEKL. The CDR3 is 16 residues long. J was trimmed by 3 bases and V by 3 bases; bases with no gene match: 8. In nucleotides, the CDR3 is TGCGCCAGCAGCCAGGGGTGGACAGGTTTCTACAATGAGCAGTTCTTC. This codes for CASSQGWTGFYNEQFF.